Many counts were recorded for the clone carrying this TCR beta chain. TCRdb processed the RT-PCR reads anew with MiXCR; each CDR3 protein has one entry. There are almost 700,000 distinct CDR3 sequences in the sample; approximately 14% occur only once, and around 3.3% lies in the top ten. This CDR3 spans 14 amino acids. Germline V gives CDR1 SQVTM, CDR2 ANQGSEA. V dropped 3 bases and J dropped 2; count of bases not matched to a gene: 7. V usage is TRBV29-1 and J usage is TRBJ2-7, with 7 bases fitting TRBD1. The source of this sequence is a female donor in good health, serving as a healthy control. Source material: memory CD4+ T cells from blood. CDR3 residues: CSVEPTGTTYEQYF. DNA of the CDR3: TGCAGCGTTGAGCCGACAGGGACAACCTACGAGCAGTACTTC.